This is a list of T cell receptor beta chains from one sample in a study of post-analysis software for immune sequencing data. One entry per CDR3 protein results from TCRdb running MiXCR on the PCR reads. The profile covers hundreds of thousands of distinct CDR3 sequences, with approximately 45% appearing a single time and around 10% taken by the ten largest. Specimen: blood. The receptors come from a girl aged 5 to 17 with multiple sclerosis. Each CDR3 is given with its conserved first and last residue. The D gene is left open where the match is weak. Clone size, where shown, is once, few, many, or a class for clones that have expanded.

few | TRBJ2-5 | TRBD1 | TRBV7-2 | CASSLGQGNSETQYF | TGTGCCAGCAGCTTAGGACAGGGGAACTCGGAGACCCAGTACTTC
few | TRBJ1-2 | - | TRBV7-2 | CASSAGTEIYGYTF | TGTGCCAGCAGCGCCGGGACGGAGATTTATGGCTACACCTTC
- | TRBJ1-4 | - | TRBV6-6 | CASSMPATNEKLFF | TGTGCCAGCAGTATGCCAGCAACTAATGAAAAACTGTTTTTT
- | TRBJ2-5 | - | TRBV12-3/TRBV12-4 | CASSLFRDQETQYF | TGTGCCAGCAGTTTATTCAGGGATCAAGAGACCCAGTACTTC
- | TRBJ1-5 | - | TRBV9 | CASSERDSNQPQHF | TGTGCCAGCAGCGAGAGGGACTCTAATCAGCCCCAGCATTTT
few | TRBJ2-7 | TRBD2 | TRBV4-1 | CASSQGLNSYEQYF | TGCGCCAGCAGCCAGGGACTAAACTCCTACGAGCAGTACTTC
- | TRBJ2-7 | TRBD2 | TRBV4-1 | CASSPAGGGPHEQYF | TGCGCCAGCAGCCCAGCGGGGGGGGGTCCCCACGAGCAGTACTTC
- | TRBJ1-2 | - | TRBV29-1 | CSVRARLTGGYTF | TGCAGCGTCCGAGCGAGACTGACAGGTGGCTACACCTTC
- | TRBJ2-5 | TRBD1 | TRBV24-1 | CATSDARDREGHHQETQYF | TGTGCCACCAGTGATGCCCGGGACAGGGAGGGTCACCACCAAGAGACCCAGTACTTC
- | TRBJ1-2 | TRBD1 | TRBV28 | CASTMPWTGGDYGYTF | TGTGCCAGCACCATGCCATGGACAGGGGGCGACTATGGCTACACCTTC
- | TRBJ2-7 | - | TRBV3-1 | CASSQGYGGYEQYF | TGTGCCAGCAGCCAAGGATATGGGGGCTACGAGCAGTACTTC
few | TRBJ2-1 | - | TRBV29-1 | CSVARGEQFF | TGCAGCGTTGCTAGGGGTGAGCAGTTCTTC
few | TRBJ2-6 | - | TRBV4-3 | CASSQEDPASGANVLTF | TGCGCCAGCAGCCAGGAGGACCCAGCCTCTGGGGCCAACGTCCTGACTTTC
- | TRBJ2-7 | - | TRBV20-1 | CSARSGTVASYEQYF | TGCAGTGCTAGATCCGGGACTGTCGCTTCCTACGAGCAGTACTTC
- | TRBJ2-1 | TRBD2 | TRBV12-3/TRBV12-4 | CASSSPRGGLADNEQFF | TGTGCCAGCAGTTCCCCCCGAGGGGGACTAGCTGACAATGAGCAGTTCTTC
medium-sized | TRBJ2-3 | TRBD2 | TRBV4-1 | CASSQVLAGGDTQYF | TGCGCCAGCAGCCAAGTTCTAGCGGGAGGAGATACGCAGTATTTT
- | TRBJ1-2 | - | TRBV9 | CASSVEAGRGGGDTF | TGTGCCAGCAGCGTAGAGGCGGGGAGGGGTGGTGGCGACACCTTC
- | TRBJ2-1 | TRBD2 | TRBV7-2 | CASSQTPSGRGEQFF | TGTGCCAGCAGCCAAACCCCTAGCGGGAGGGGTGAGCAGTTCTTC
- | TRBJ2-5 | TRBD2 | TRBV7-2 | CASSYGGLAETQYF | TGTGCCAGCAGCTACGGGGGACTAGCCGAGACCCAGTACTTC
- | TRBJ2-1 | TRBD2 | TRBV6-5 | CASSSFHFTSGRTYNEQFF | TGTGCCAGCAGTTCGTTCCACTTTACTAGCGGGAGGACATACAATGAGCAGTTCTTC
- | TRBJ2-1 | TRBD2 | TRBV6-2/TRBV6-3 | CASFLFDPGLAFNEQFF | TGTGCCAGCTTTCTATTTGATCCGGGACTAGCCTTCAATGAGCAGTTCTTC
- | TRBJ2-3 | TRBD2 | TRBV27 | CASSLLSSGGDTQYF | TGTGCCAGCAGTTTATTATCTAGCGGTGGTGATACGCAGTATTTT
- | TRBJ2-7 | TRBD1 | TRBV20-1 | CSASSAPGTGLYEQYF | TGCAGTGCTAGCAGCGCCCCCGGGACAGGTCTTTACGAGCAGTACTTC
few | TRBJ2-5 | TRBD2 | TRBV7-9 | CASSPEPGLAGFETQYF | TGTGCCAGCAGCCCTGAACCGGGACTAGCGGGATTTGAGACCCAGTACTTC
few | TRBJ2-7 | - | TRBV5-1 | CASSPSTDNYEQYF | TGCGCCAGCAGCCCCTCGACAGACAACTACGAGCAGTACTTC
- | TRBJ1-1 | - | TRBV12-3/TRBV12-4 | CASSFGQNTEAFF | TGTGCCAGCAGTTTTGGACAGAACACTGAAGCTTTCTTT
- | TRBJ2-7 | TRBD1 | TRBV4-1 | CASSLRQGRIYEQYF | TGCGCCAGCAGCCTAAGACAGGGCCGAATTTACGAGCAGTACTTC
- | TRBJ1-5 | - | TRBV12-3/TRBV12-4 | CASSLQSAQPQHF | TGTGCCAGCAGTTTGCAGTCCGCTCAGCCCCAGCATTTT
- | TRBJ2-1 | - | TRBV20-1 | CSARNSVYNEQFF | TGCAGTGCTAGAAATAGCGTCTACAATGAGCAGTTCTTC
once | TRBJ2-1 | TRBD1 | TRBV6-5 | CASSGTGTLQFF | TGTGCCAGCAGTGGGACAGGGACCCTGCAGTTCTTC
few | TRBJ1-1 | - | TRBV2 | CASSEEFARRAFF | TGTGCCAGCAGTGAAGAGTTTGCCCGGCGCGCTTTCTTT
once | TRBJ2-3 | TRBD1 | TRBV7-6 | CASSLDQGATDTQYF | TGTGCCAGCAGCTTAGACCAGGGGGCCACAGATACGCAGTATTTT
- | TRBJ2-5 | TRBD1 | TRBV20-1 | CSANPDRGGETQYF | TGCAGTGCCAACCCGGACAGGGGGGGGGAGACCCAGTACTTC
- | TRBJ1-3 | - | TRBV29-1 | CSVLLAGNTIYF | TGCAGCGTATTATTGGCTGGAAACACCATATATTTT
once | TRBJ2-1 | TRBD2 | TRBV24-1 | CATSDLHLGEGYEQFF | TGTGCCACCAGTGATCTTCATTTGGGGGAGGGGTATGAGCAGTTCTTC